The next 19 T cell receptor beta chains were all read from a single sample in a study of cytomegalovirus exposure and HLA in healthy donors. Both 60 Vbeta primers and 13 Jbeta primers went into the PCR. Measured with immunoSEQ multiplex PCR; TCRdb has only the in-frame clones, and not every one. The table records 150,000 to 200,000 clones, 84% of them present only once. Sequenced material: PBMCs. The source of these receptors is a man younger than 30 in good health and CMV-seronegative.

The chain employs TRBV11-3 and TRBJ2-7; D is ambiguous. Germline lookup yields CDR1 SGHNT and CDR2 YENEEA. CDR3 length: 14 residues. The germline V and J ends were trimmed by 3 bases and 6 bases, with 15 bases remaining between them. The CDR3 region is CASSFARSLGEQYF. In DNA form, the CDR3 reads TGTGCCAGCAGCTTTGCGCGGAGTCTGGGCGAGCAGTACTTC.

The chain carries TRBV7-6 and TRBJ2-1; TRBD2 aligns across 11 bases. Trimming cost V 5 bases and J 4 bases; bases outside gene matches: 7. This CDR3 contains 16 residues. Germline-derived CDR1 and CDR2 are SGHVS and FNYEAQ. CDR3 nucleotides: TGTGCCAGCAGCCAACTACTAGCGGGGGAATACAATGAGCAGTTCTTC. Translating it yields CASSQLLAGEYNEQFF.

The V call is TRBV18, the J call TRBJ2-5, with D unclear. Germline CDR1 is KGHSH and CDR2 is LQKENI. The germline V and J ends were trimmed by 2 bases and 5 bases, with 9 bases remaining between them. The CDR3 spans 13 residues. CDR3 amino acids: CASSPDFGETQYF. In DNA form, the CDR3 reads TGTGCCAGCTCACCAGACTTCGGGGAGACCCAGTACTTC.

J is TRBJ2-2 and V is TRBV7-8; D is perhaps TRBD1 (5 bases). Germline V lookup: CDR1 SGHVS, CDR2 FQNEAQ. The CDR3 is 16 amino acids. Trimming removed 2 bases from V and 7 bases from J, with 17 bases in between. As DNA, the CDR3 is TGTGCCAGCAGCTTATCGGGCCTAGTAGGGGTCGGGGAGCTGTTTTTT. Protein: CASSLSGLVGVGELFF.

The chain employs TRBV5-4 and TRBJ2-3; 10 bases line up with TRBD2. This CDR3 region has 16 residues. Trimming at V came to 5 bases and at J to 1 base, leaving 7 bases not matched to a gene. Germline V CDR1 and CDR2: SGHNT, YYREEE (reference sequence). The CDR3 sequence is CASSSIAGGRTDTQYF. In nucleotides, the CDR3 is TGTGCCAGCAGTTCAATAGCGGGGGGACGCACAGATACGCAGTATTTT.

The chain is built from TRBV27 and TRBJ1-5; the match to TRBD1 covers 8 bases. CDR3 length: 13 amino acids. V gave up 5 bases and J gave up 9 bases; unmatched junction bases: 6. The germline V gene has CDR1 MNHEY and CDR2 SMNVEV (reference sequence). The CDR3 DNA follows: TGTGCCAGCAGTAAGCTACAGGGGGGGCCCCAGCATTTT. Its protein is CASSKLQGGPQHF.

The gene calls are TRBV6-6 and TRBJ2-1, with D tentatively TRBD1 (5 bases). The CDR3 has 14 amino acids. Trimming took 7 bases from V and 4 from J, leaving 14 bases between them. Germline V gene sequence: CDR1 MNHNY, CDR2 SVGAGI (reference sequence). DNA of the CDR3: TGTGCCAGCAACCAGGGTTCAGCGTACAATGAGCAGTTCTTC. This codes for CASNQGSAYNEQFF.

The CDR3 reads CASRLAGYNEQFF. The CDR3 nucleotides are TGCGCCAGCCGACTAGCGGGGTACAATGAGCAGTTCTTC. The chain joins TRBV5-1 to TRBJ2-1; 11 positions agree with TRBD2. Germline assignment: CDR1 SGHRS and CDR2 YFSETQ. The CDR3 covers 13 residues. V gave up 7 bases and J gave up 4 bases; unmatched junction bases: 1.

The chain is built from TRBV5-6 and TRBJ2-7; a possible D gene is TRBD2 (5 bases). The CDR3 length is 13 residues. V lost 6 bases and J lost 7, with 17 bases in between. Per germline, CDR1 SGHDT and CDR2 YYEEEE. CDR3 sequence (DNA): TGTGCCAGCATCCAGGACCTGAGAGGGGAGCAGTACTTC. Translation: CASIQDLRGEQYF.

This clone was recorded a few times. The V and J genes are TRBV15 and TRBJ2-3; 8 bases agree with TRBD2. Germline V lookup: CDR1 LNHNV, CDR2 YYDKDF (reference sequence). The V gene end was trimmed by 5 bases and the J gene end by 2 bases; junction bases not matched to a gene: 6. The CDR3 is 15 residues long. CDR3 loop: CATSPGGTNTDTQYF. CDR3 DNA: TGTGCCACCAGCCCGGGGGGGACCAACACAGATACGCAGTATTTT.

This chain connects TRBV15 to TRBJ2-3, with a possible D match to TRBD2 (5 bases). Germline-derived CDR1 and CDR2 are LNHNV and YYDKDF (reference sequence). This CDR3 region has 15 residues. Trimming cost V 0 bases and J 4 bases, with 11 bases left between them. CDR3 nucleotides: TGTGCCACCAGCAGAGATTTCGCTAGCTCAGATACGCAGTATTTT. Translation: CATSRDFASSDTQYF. Drawing the rest from reference TRBV15 and TRBJ2-3, the complete variable domain is DAMVIQNPRYQVTQFGKPVTLSCSQTLNHNVMYWYQQKSSQAPKLLFHYYDKDFNNEADTPDNFQSRRPNTSFCFLDIRSPGLGDTAMYLCATSRDFASSDTQYFGPGTRLTVL.

Notes on this clone: Compared with germline, one end of the junction differs, possibly owing to a read error. This chain links TRBV5-6 with TRBJ2-5; D might be TRBD1 (8 bases). CDR1 is SGHDT and CDR2 is YYEEEE in the germline V gene. The CDR3 covers 14 residues. The DNA of the CDR3 is TGTGCCAGCAGCGTGACAGGGGTTTGGGGAGGGGAGGACTTC. It yields the protein CASSVTGVWGGEDF.

The rearrangement joins TRBV19 to TRBJ1-1; unclear D gene. Germline V lookup: CDR1 LNHDA, CDR2 SQIVND (reference sequence). V shed 10 bases and J shed 4 bases, with 16 bases lying between them. The CDR3 contains 13 residues. In DNA, the CDR3 is TGTGCCACCGACAATCGGGGTACCACTGAAGCTTTCTTT. Amino acid sequence: CATDNRGTTEAFF. The complete variable domain, with remaining parts taken from reference TRBV19 and TRBJ1-1, reads DGGITQSPKYLFRKEGQNVTLSCEQNLNHDAMYWYRQDPGQGLRLIYYSQIVNDFQKGDIAEGYSVSREKKESFPLTVTSAQKNPTAFYLCATDNRGTTEAFFGQGTRLTVV.

This chain uses TRBV10-3 with TRBJ2-7, with D uncertain. V lost 2 bases, J lost 1 base, and 9 bases lay in between. The CDR3 sequence is 14 residues long. From germline, CDR1 is ENHRY and CDR2 SYGVKD. The CDR3 nucleotides read TGTGCCATCAGTGAGGTCCAGCGATCCTACGAGCAGTACTTC. Its translation: CAISEVQRSYEQYF.

The genes are TRBV6-5 and TRBJ2-6, with 8 bases lining up with TRBD1. Germline V lookup: CDR1 MNHEY, CDR2 SVGAGI. The CDR3 covers 15 residues. J was trimmed by 2 bases and V by 5 bases; bases with no gene match: 2. CDR3 residues: CASSPQGAGANVLTF. CDR3 nucleotide sequence: TGTGCCAGCAGTCCACAGGGGGCTGGGGCCAACGTCCTGACTTTC.

The genes are TRBV9 and TRBJ2-7, with a weak D call TRBD2 (6 bases). V was clipped by 0 bases and J by 0 bases, with 13 bases between them. Germline CDR1 and CDR2: SGDLS and YYNGEE. This CDR3 is 16 amino acids long. The CDR3 DNA sequence: TGTGCCAGCAGCGTAGACCCCCTAGCGAACTCCTACGAGCAGTACTTC. Translated, it gives CASSVDPLANSYEQYF.

V is TRBV7-2 and J is TRBJ2-3, with 9 bases that match TRBD2. Germline values: CDR1 SGHTA, CDR2 FQGNSA. The CDR3 totals 14 residues. The ends lost 5 bases at V and 6 bases at J; junction bases unmatched: 6. The CDR3 nucleotides read TGTGCCAGCAGCCGCGGGAGGGCCTTGGATACGCAGTATTTT. Encoded protein: CASSRGRALDTQYF.

This clone showed up just once. V is TRBV6-5 and J is TRBJ1-1; 7 nucleotides align to TRBD1. The CDR3 runs 14 residues. The V segment lost 6 bases and the J segment 5 bases; nucleotides outside the gene matches: 9. In germline, CDR1 is MNHEY, CDR2 SVGAGI. The CDR3 DNA follows: TGTGCCAGCAGGGTACAGGGGTCTAATACTGAAGCTTTCTTT. Translating gives CASRVQGSNTEAFF.

This clone was observed a handful of times. V gene TRBV5-1 combines with J gene TRBJ2-4, with D maybe TRBD2 (6 bases). Germline V lookup: CDR1 SGHRS, CDR2 YFSETQ. This CDR3 has 14 amino acids. The V end was cut by 2 bases, the J end by 8 bases, with 14 bases between. CDR3 DNA: TGCGCCAGCAGCTTTAGGGAATGGGAGGACATTCAGTACTTC. It codes for CASSFREWEDIQYF.